This T cell receptor (beta chain) stems from a study of vaccination and CD4 T cells after COVID-19. The treatment was: roughly ten-day PBMC culture with coronavirus spike peptide pools or control peptides (ViraFEST assay). From the unexposed donor, CD4+ T cells were collected ahead of the COVID-19 pandemic (2011-2018). The assay that was used to sequence DNA from cultured CD4+ T cells was the Oncomine TCR Beta short-read assay. TCRdb re-derived calls from the PCR reads in MiXCR, one entry per CDR3 protein. The sample includes thousands of distinct CDR3 sequences, roughly three fifths of them seen just once. Germline V gene data show CDR1 as SGHAT and CDR2 as FQNNGV. The CDR3 has 15 residues. Trimming stripped 4 bases from V and 2 bases from J, with 14 bases between. Comments on this clonotype: The antigen is not known.

The V call is TRBV11-2, the J call TRBJ1-2; the D is unclear. Sequencing was performed on CD4+ T cells from blood, cultured in vitro. This clonotype originated in a human donor in good health. CDR3 in amino acids: CASSSPRRENYGYTF. The CDR3 DNA is TGTGCCAGCAGCTCCCCCCGGAGGGAAAACTATGGCTACACCTTC.